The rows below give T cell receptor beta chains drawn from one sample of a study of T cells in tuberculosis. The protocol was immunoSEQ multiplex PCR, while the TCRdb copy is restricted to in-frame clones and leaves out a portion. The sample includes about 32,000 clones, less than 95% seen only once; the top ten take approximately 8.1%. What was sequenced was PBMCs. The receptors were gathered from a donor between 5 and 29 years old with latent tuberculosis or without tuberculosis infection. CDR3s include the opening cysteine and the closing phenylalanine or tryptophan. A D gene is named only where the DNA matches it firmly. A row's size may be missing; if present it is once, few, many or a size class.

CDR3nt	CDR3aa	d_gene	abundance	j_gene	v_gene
TGTGCCAGCAGCGTAGACAGGGATCTGAACACTGAAGCTTTCTTT	CASSVDRDLNTEAFF	-	-	TRBJ1-1	TRBV9
TGTGCCAGCTCACCAGTAGAATCCTATGGCTACACCTTC	CASSPVESYGYTF	-	-	TRBJ1-2	TRBV18
TGTGCCAGCTCGGACGGGGGGAACTATGGCTACACCTTC	CASSDGGNYGYTF	-	-	TRBJ1-2	TRBV18
TGTGCCATCAGCGACTTCACTAGCACAGATACGCAGTATTTT	CAISDFTSTDTQYF	-	-	TRBJ2-3	TRBV10-3
TGTGCCAGTAGTATTCGGAGCTCATTGAACACTGAAGCTTTCTTT	CASSIRSSLNTEAFF	-	once	TRBJ1-1	TRBV19
TGCGCCAGCAGCCCCCGATCGCGGGAGGACGAGCAGTACTTC	CASSPRSREDEQYF	TRBD2	-	TRBJ2-7	TRBV5-1
TGTGCCAGCAGCTTAGAGCGGAGGCGGAATGAGCAGTTCTTC	CASSLERRRNEQFF	-	-	TRBJ2-1	TRBV11-2
TGCGCCAGCAGCTTGAGCTTGAACACTGAAGCTTTCTTT	CASSLSLNTEAFF	-	-	TRBJ1-1	TRBV5-1
TGTGCCAGCGGGGAGGTAGCGGGAGGGCCGACAGAGACCCAGTACTTC	CASGEVAGGPTETQYF	TRBD2	once	TRBJ2-5	TRBV28
TGTGCCAGCAGCCCCATCGGGGGGACTAACTATGGCTACACCTTC	CASSPIGGTNYGYTF	-	-	TRBJ1-2	TRBV11-2
TGTGCCAGCAGTCCTAACACCGGGGAGCTGTTTTTT	CASSPNTGELFF	-	-	TRBJ2-2	TRBV27
TGTGCCAGCAGCTCGATGACTAGCGGGCCCTACGAGCAGTACTTC	CASSSMTSGPYEQYF	TRBD2	-	TRBJ2-7	TRBV5-5
TGTGCCAGCAGTTTCTTAGCGGGAGGGCCTATTTTTCGTCGCGAGCAGTACTTC	CASSFLAGGPIFRREQYF	TRBD2	-	TRBJ2-7	TRBV27
TGTGCCAGCAGCCAAGATAAGAGCTACAATGAGCAGTTCTTC	CASSQDKSYNEQFF	-	-	TRBJ2-1	TRBV4-2
TGTGCCAGCAGCTTACCAGGGGGCGCGAGGACGGGCGGCTACACCTTC	CASSLPGGARTGGYTF	TRBD1	once	TRBJ1-2	TRBV5-4
TGCGCCAGCATGCCGGGACAAAAGGCAGATACGCAGTATTTT	CASMPGQKADTQYF	-	-	TRBJ2-3	TRBV5-1
TGTGCCAGCAGTGGACAGGGGCGGCAGCCCCAGCATTTT	CASSGQGRQPQHF	TRBD1	once	TRBJ1-5	TRBV25-1
TGTGCCAGCAGTGAATCTTGGGACATCTATGGCTACACCTTC	CASSESWDIYGYTF	-	-	TRBJ1-2	TRBV2
TGTGCCAGCAGTTTTCGGGGGGTCCGCAATCAGCCCCAGCATTTT	CASSFRGVRNQPQHF	-	-	TRBJ1-5	TRBV28
TGTGCCAGCAGCTTAGGGACTTCCTACTACGAGCAGTACTTC	CASSLGTSYYEQYF	-	-	TRBJ2-7	TRBV11-2
TGTGCCAGCAGTTACTCTCCGGAACAGGCCTACGAGCAGTACTTC	CASSYSPEQAYEQYF	-	-	TRBJ2-7	TRBV6-6
TGTGCCAGCAATATAATCCCGACAGGGGGCTTCATGAACACTGAAGCTTTCTTT	CASNIIPTGGFMNTEAFF	TRBD1	-	TRBJ1-1	TRBV27
TGTGCCAGCAGCTTTGGCGGGAGGACTGAAGCTTTCTTT	CASSFGGRTEAFF	-	-	TRBJ1-1	TRBV7-9
TGTGCCAGCAGCTTGGGACAGAACTATGGCTACACCTTC	CASSLGQNYGYTF	-	once	TRBJ1-2	TRBV5-6
TGTGCCAGCAGTTTGTTGAGGGGCCGACTAGATCATGGCTACACCTTC	CASSLLRGRLDHGYTF	-	-	TRBJ1-2	TRBV28
TGTGCCAGCAGCTTTGGGACAGGGCCCTACAATGAGCAGTTCTTC	CASSFGTGPYNEQFF	TRBD1	once	TRBJ2-1	TRBV7-9
TGTGCCAGTAGTATACCCTCCTATGGCTACACCTTC	CASSIPSYGYTF	-	once	TRBJ1-2	TRBV19
TGTGCCAGCAGCCCTCGGACGGAGGGGATAGCTTTCTTT	CASSPRTEGIAFF	-	-	TRBJ1-1	TRBV7-9
TGTGCCAGCAGTGATGGGGGGGCTAATGAAAAACTGTTTTTT	CASSDGGANEKLFF	-	-	TRBJ1-4	TRBV2
TGTGCCAGCAGCGTACTAGCGGGAGACGGGAATGAGCAGTTCTTC	CASSVLAGDGNEQFF	TRBD2	-	TRBJ2-1	TRBV7-2
TGCGCCAGCAGCCAAGGGGAGGAACCTAACTATGGCTACACCTTC	CASSQGEEPNYGYTF	-	-	TRBJ1-2	TRBV4-1
TGTGCCAGCAGCTGGGCCCAGGGAGCGGGAGGCTACGAGCAGTACTTC	CASSWAQGAGGYEQYF	TRBD2	-	TRBJ2-7	TRBV7-8
TGTGCCAGCAGCCGAAACATCAGGGGGCGTGTGGAGACCCAGTACTTC	CASSRNIRGRVETQYF	TRBD1	once	TRBJ2-5	TRBV11-1
TGCGCCAGCAGCTTAAATACAAAACAGGGAACAGGAAACACCATATATTTT	CASSLNTKQGTGNTIYF	-	-	TRBJ1-3	TRBV5-1
TGTGCCAGCAGTTCCCCTTTGAACATTCAGTACTTC	CASSSPLNIQYF	-	-	TRBJ2-4	TRBV27
TGCGCCAGCAGTGATTTGACAGGGAAGAACGAGCAGTACTTC	CASSDLTGKNEQYF	TRBD1	-	TRBJ2-7	TRBV10-2
TGTGCCAGTACCTCATCGGCTAGCGGGAGAAATGAGCAGTTCTTC	CASTSSASGRNEQFF	TRBD2	-	TRBJ2-1	TRBV19
TGTGCCAGCAGCTTCCTAAGTGGCTACGAGCAGTACTTC	CASSFLSGYEQYF	-	-	TRBJ2-7	TRBV5-6
TGCAGTGCGACACGGGGGGACGGCTACACCTTC	CSATRGDGYTF	-	-	TRBJ1-2	TRBV20-1
TGTGCCAGCAGCCCCCACCTAGGACTAGCGCTCAACGAGCAGTACTTC	CASSPHLGLALNEQYF	TRBD2	once	TRBJ2-7	TRBV9
TGTGTCAGAAGCTCCTGCCCCAGTAGGAGGTGGACTGAAGCTTTCTTT	CVRSSCPSRRWTEAFF	-	-	TRBJ1-1	TRBV7-5
TGTGCCAGCAGCTTAGTTTACAGCCCTAATGAAAAACTGTTTTTT	CASSLVYSPNEKLFF	-	-	TRBJ1-4	TRBV11-2
TGTGCCACCAGCCCCAGGATCCTCGCTAACACCATATATTTT	CATSPRILANTIYF	-	-	TRBJ1-3	TRBV15
TGTGCTAGTGGTCCCCCTCCATCCGGGAACACTGAAGCTTTCTTT	CASGPPPSGNTEAFF	-	-	TRBJ1-1	TRBV12-5
TGTGCCAGCCGTAGACCGGGACAGGGGCACACTGAAGCTTTCTTT	CASRRPGQGHTEAFF	TRBD1	-	TRBJ1-1	TRBV6-1
TGCGCCAGCTCTGACAGGGGGCGAACTGAGACCCAGTACTTC	CASSDRGRTETQYF	TRBD1	-	TRBJ2-5	TRBV4-1
TGTGCCAGCAGCAGAGGGGGGACAGTATACGAGCAGTACTTC	CASSRGGTVYEQYF	-	-	TRBJ2-7	TRBV6-1
TGTGCCAGCAGTTACAGGACAGGGGGCAATGGCTACACCTTC	CASSYRTGGNGYTF	TRBD1	-	TRBJ1-2	TRBV7-8
TGTGCCAGCAGCTTAGATTCGGGACTAGCGTCAAATGAGCAGTTCTTC	CASSLDSGLASNEQFF	TRBD2	-	TRBJ2-1	TRBV7-9
TGTGCCAGCAGTGAGAGTCGGGAGGGCACCGGGGAGCTGTTTTTT	CASSESREGTGELFF	TRBD2	-	TRBJ2-2	TRBV25-1
TGCGCCAGCAGTTTCGACTATTCGCCTGACACCGGGGAGCTGTTTTTT	CASSFDYSPDTGELFF	-	-	TRBJ2-2	TRBV5-1
TGTGCCAGTAGTACCCCCGGGACTAGCGGAACCTCGGGGGATACGCAGTATTTT	CASSTPGTSGTSGDTQYF	TRBD2	-	TRBJ2-3	TRBV19
TGTGCCAGCAGACGGGGGGCGGGTAGGCAAGAGACCCAGTACTTC	CASRRGAGRQETQYF	-	-	TRBJ2-5	TRBV6-5
TGTGCCAGCAGCCCCACTAGCGGGAGGGGTGAGACCCAGTACTTC	CASSPTSGRGETQYF	TRBD2	-	TRBJ2-5	TRBV11-2
TGCGCCAGCAGCTTGGAGGGACTCCTCTACGAGCAGTACTTC	CASSLEGLLYEQYF	-	-	TRBJ2-7	TRBV5-1
TGTGCCAGCAGTGAGGCGCGGGGAGACTACGAGCAGTACTTC	CASSEARGDYEQYF	-	-	TRBJ2-7	TRBV2
TGCGCCAGCAGACGGGCGGGAAACACAGATACGCAGTATTTT	CASRRAGNTDTQYF	-	-	TRBJ2-3	TRBV5-1
TGCGCCAGCTGCTTGTCCGGGTGGGGCGCAGATACGCAGTATTTT	CASCLSGWGADTQYF	-	-	TRBJ2-3	TRBV5-1
TGTGCCAGCAGCGTCTACAGGGGAGCCAAAAACATTCAGTACTTC	CASSVYRGAKNIQYF	TRBD1	-	TRBJ2-4	TRBV11-2